This T cell receptor (beta chain) was observed in a study of CD8+CD57+ T cells in acquired aplastic anemia. Overall study: Sorted CD4+ and CD8+ cells gave an average of approximately 3 ug of DNA.

From its first to its last residue, the CDR3 has 14 amino acids. Germline assignment: CDR1 DFQATT and CDR2 SNEGSKA (reference sequence). A remark on this clonotype: No DNA is shown, since the ends of the CDR3 on it are uncertain; the CDR3 is the one TCRdb lists.

Profiles of TCR beta VDJ and CDR3 were generated from a genomic DNA template. TCRdb used MiXCR to reprocess the reads, holding one entry per CDR3 protein. The sample lists around 400,000 distinct CDR3 sequences, under 80% occurring once. Sequencing was done on a sample of sorted CD4+, CD8+, or CD8+CD57+ T cells (not recorded which) from PBMCs. The clonotype comes from a human donor in good health, serving as a control. This chain links TRBV20-1 with TRBJ2-2. CDR3 protein: CSVSTSGNSWELFF.